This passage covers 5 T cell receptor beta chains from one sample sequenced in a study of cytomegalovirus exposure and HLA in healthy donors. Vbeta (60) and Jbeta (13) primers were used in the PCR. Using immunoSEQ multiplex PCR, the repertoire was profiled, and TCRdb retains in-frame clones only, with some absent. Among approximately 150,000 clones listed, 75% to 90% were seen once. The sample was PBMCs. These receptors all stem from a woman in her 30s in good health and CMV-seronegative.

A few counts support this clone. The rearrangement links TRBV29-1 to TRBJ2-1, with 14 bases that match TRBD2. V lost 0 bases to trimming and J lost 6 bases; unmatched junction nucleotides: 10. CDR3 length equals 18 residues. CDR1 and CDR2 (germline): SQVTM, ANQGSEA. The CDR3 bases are TGCAGCGTTGAAGACCTGACTAGCGGGGGGGCCGGGTTCAATGAGCAGTTCTTC. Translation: CSVEDLTSGGAGFNEQFF.

The CDR3 is CASSPRRGSSYNEQFF. The CDR3 nucleotides read TGTGCCAGCTCACCTCGCCGGGGGAGCTCCTACAATGAGCAGTTCTTC. This sequence joins TRBV18 and TRBJ2-1, with a weak D call TRBD2 (6 bases). Germline V gene data show CDR1 as KGHSH and CDR2 as LQKENI. With 3 bases removed from V and 0 bases from J, the gap between germline ends came to 12 bases. CDR3 length: 16 residues.

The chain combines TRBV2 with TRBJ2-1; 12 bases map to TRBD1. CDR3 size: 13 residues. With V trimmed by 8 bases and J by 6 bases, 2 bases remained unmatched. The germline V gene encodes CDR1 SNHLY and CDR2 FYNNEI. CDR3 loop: CASRDRGLNEQFF. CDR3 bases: TGTGCCAGCCGGGACAGGGGGCTCAATGAGCAGTTCTTC.

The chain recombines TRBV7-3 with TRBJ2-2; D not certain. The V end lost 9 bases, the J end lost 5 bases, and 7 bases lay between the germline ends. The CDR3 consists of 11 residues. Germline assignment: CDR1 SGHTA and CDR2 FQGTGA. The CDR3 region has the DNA TGTGCCAGTCCCGGTACCGGGGAGCTGTTTTTT. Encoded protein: CASPGTGELFF.

The CDR3 is CASSLSGATNEKLFF. The CDR3 bases are TGTGCCAGCAGTTTATCAGGGGCAACTAATGAAAAACTGTTTTTT. V is TRBV27 and J is TRBJ1-4; the D gene is possibly TRBD1 (5 bases). Trimming removed 0 bases from V and 0 bases from J, with 5 bases in between. The length of the CDR3 is 15 residues. Germline CDR1 and CDR2: MNHEY and SMNVEV (reference sequence).